These 4 T cell receptor beta chains came from one sample sequenced in a study of blood T cell repertoires in COVID-19. Some clones are missing from TCRdb's copy, which holds only in-frame ones; the method was immunoSEQ multiplex PCR. Among 50,000 to 65,000 clones, approximately 86% were seen once, and the ten largest hold more than 0.9%. Sequencing was performed on peripheral blood. Receptors originate from a man in his 70s with acute or convalescent COVID-19.

The CDR3 region is CASRKQGSYGYTF. In DNA, the CDR3 is TGTGCCAGCAGGAAACAGGGATCTTATGGCTACACCTTC. The chain is built from TRBV6-5 and TRBJ1-2; D possibly corresponds to TRBD1 (6 bases). The germline gives CDR1 MNHEY, CDR2 SVGAGI. The V end lost 6 bases, the J end lost 5 bases, and 13 bases lay between the germline ends. CDR3 length equals 13 residues.

This clone was recorded a few times. The chain links TRBV3-1 (or the pseudogene TRBV3-2) to TRBJ1-2; 8 bases are a match to TRBD1. Germline loops: CDR1 LGHDT, CDR2 YNNKEL (reference sequence). The CDR3 spans 13 residues. J lost 3 bases, V lost 10 bases, and 7 bases had no gene match. CDR3 amino acids: CATLDRGYYGYTF. For the CDR3, the DNA is TGTGCCACCCTTGACAGGGGTTACTATGGCTACACCTTC.

The chain carries TRBV19 and TRBJ2-7, with a weak D call TRBD2 (6 bases). V shed 10 bases and J shed 1 base, with 17 bases lying between them. This CDR3 is 14 amino acids long. Germline CDR1 and CDR2: LNHDA and SQIVND (reference sequence). CDR3 DNA sequence: TGTGCCACATCGTGGGGTGGGACTTCCTACGAGCAGTACTTC. As protein: CATSWGGTSYEQYF.

This clone showed up just once. The chain links TRBV18 to TRBJ1-1; D not certain. V shed 2 bases and J shed 6 bases, with 10 bases lying between them. The CDR3 spans 13 residues. Germline V CDR1 and CDR2: KGHSH, LQKENI. The CDR3 sequence: CASSPRAGAEAFF. In nucleotides, the CDR3 is TGTGCCAGCTCACCAAGAGCGGGCGCTGAAGCTTTCTTT.